What follows are 9 T cell receptor beta chains derived from one specimen sequenced in a study of blood T cell repertoires in COVID-19. The method was immunoSEQ multiplex PCR; TCRdb's version includes in-frame clones alone and lacks a portion of them. The sample includes roughly 280,000 clones, less than 90% of them seen just once. The sequencing sample was made of PBMCs or T cells enriched from blood (not recorded which). The receptors shown here come from a woman between 45 and 60 years old who had recovered from COVID-19.

With regard to this clone: The sample carries other DNA sequences with the same CDR3. The chain uses TRBV29-1 and TRBJ2-7; 10 bases align to TRBD1. CDR3 length equals 14 residues. Germline V CDR1 and CDR2: SQVTM, ANQGSEA. The junction had 6 bases not matched to a gene; V was cut back by 3 bases and J by 4 bases. CDR3 residues: CSVEVGQGRYEQYF. DNA of the CDR3: TGCAGCGTTGAGGTGGGACAGGGGAGATACGAGCAGTACTTC.

The rearrangement joins TRBV13 to TRBJ2-7; 8 bases line up with TRBD1. Trimming removed 3 bases from V and 6 bases from J; junction bases left unmatched: 7. From germline, CDR1 is PRHDT and CDR2 FYEKMQ (reference sequence). The CDR3 totals 14 residues. The DNA for the CDR3 is TGTGCCAGCAGCTTGGGCAGGGGGCGCGTCGAGCAGTACTTC. Its translation: CASSLGRGRVEQYF.

The chain employs TRBV30 and TRBJ2-1, with 8 positions matching TRBD2. CDR1 and CDR2 (germline): GTSNPN, SVGIG (reference sequence). The CDR3 has 13 amino acids. The V segment lost 5 bases and the J segment 6 bases; nucleotides outside the gene matches: 6. This chain's CDR3 is CAWEPGLANEQFF. The CDR3 DNA reads as TGTGCCTGGGAGCCCGGACTAGCCAATGAGCAGTTCTTC.

The chain is built from TRBV30 and TRBJ1-1, with 7 bases identical to TRBD1. V shed 5 bases and J 4 bases; nucleotides not matched to a gene: 13. The CDR3 has 15 residues. Per germline, CDR1 GTSNPN and CDR2 SVGIG (reference sequence). The CDR3 here is CAWSKTGTFSTEAFF. CDR3 nucleotide sequence: TGTGCCTGGTCAAAGACAGGGACGTTTAGCACTGAAGCTTTCTTT.

The V call is TRBV15, the J call TRBJ1-5, with D maybe TRBD1 (6 bases). Per the germline V gene, CDR1 is LNHNV and CDR2 is YYDKDF (reference sequence). CDR3 length equals 15 residues. V lost 1 base to trimming and J lost 1 base, with 8 bases between them. CDR3 loop: CATSRVRGSNQPQHF. The CDR3 nucleotides are TGTGCCACCAGCAGAGTGAGGGGGAGCAATCAGCCCCAGCATTTT.

The chain recombines TRBV19 with TRBJ1-2; D may be TRBD1 (6 bases). The CDR3 has 17 residues. Trimming removed 5 bases from V and 4 bases from J, with 23 bases in between. Germline lookup yields CDR1 LNHDA and CDR2 SQIVND (reference sequence). In DNA, the CDR3 is TGTGCCAGTAGTGTCCACGGCCCGGACAGCAACACCTATGGCTACACCTTC. Encoded protein: CASSVHGPDSNTYGYTF. Full variable domain (missing parts from reference TRBV19 and TRBJ1-2): DGGITQSPKYLFRKEGQNVTLSCEQNLNHDAMYWYRQDPGQGLRLIYYSQIVNDFQKGDIAEGYSVSREKKESFPLTVTSAQKNPTAFYLCASSVHGPDSNTYGYTFGSGTRLTVV.

V and J are TRBV10-1 and TRBJ2-3; 16 positions agree with TRBD2. The CDR3 is made up of 18 amino acids. J was trimmed by 1 base and V by 4 bases; bases with no gene match: 5. Looked up from germline, CDR1 is WNHNN and CDR2 is SYGVQD (reference sequence). The chain's CDR3 is CASSAGTSGRAGTDTQYF. In DNA, the CDR3 is TGCGCCAGCAGTGCCGGGACTAGCGGGAGGGCCGGCACAGATACGCAGTATTTT.

The chain recombines TRBV29-1 with TRBJ2-1; 9 positions match TRBD2. The CDR3 totals 14 residues. The germline gives CDR1 SQVTM, CDR2 ANQGSEA. Losses at the gene ends were 5 bases for V and 3 bases for J; bases not matched to a gene: 5. CDR3 nucleotides: TGCAGCGTTTCCTCTAGCGGGGACTACAATGAGCAGTTCTTC. It codes for CSVSSSGDYNEQFF.

The chain joins TRBV6-4 to TRBJ1-5; no clear D. Trimming removed 5 bases at V and 2 bases at J, with 10 bases between. This CDR3 region has 14 residues. CDR1 and CDR2 from the germline V gene are MRHNA and SNTAGT. As DNA, the CDR3 is TGTGCCAGCAGTTATGAGTCCGGCAATCAGCCCCAGCATTTT. Residues: CASSYESGNQPQHF.